This TCR beta chain appears in the sequencing data of a study of shared clonotypes between healthy human individuals. Findings and limits, study-wide: What limited the represented genetic and exposure-history diversity was the small number of donors.

As to this clone: Its antigen is still unknown.

This table comes from immunoSEQ multiplex PCR, and its TCRdb copy is limited to in-frame clones, with some not included. This sample has some 2,500,000 clones, with approximately 94% found just once. V was clipped by 6 bases and J by 0 bases; unmatched bases: 2. The CDR3 runs 14 residues. Germline CDR1 is MDHEN and CDR2 is SYDVKM. V is TRBV28 and J is TRBJ1-3; 7 nucleotides line up with TRBD1. Source material: naive CD4+ T cells from PBMCs. As for subset: CD45RA+ positively selected. This sequence was found in a man aged 18 to 30 in good health. Some clones in this sample may be carry-over from other donors' samples. CDR3 loop: CASSTGVSGNTIYF. CDR3 bases: TGTGCCAGCAGCACAGGGGTCTCTGGAAACACCATATATTTT.